This TCR beta chain was captured in a study of blood T cell repertoires in COVID-19. Per germline, CDR1 LNHDA and CDR2 SQIVND (reference sequence). The CDR3 consists of 15 residues. V lost 6 bases and J lost 5, with 19 bases in between. The assay was immunoSEQ multiplex PCR, and TCRdb's table has in-frame clones only and misses some. The table has a few hundred thousand clones, approximately 86% seen once. The specimen was PBMCs or T cells enriched from blood (not recorded which). The TCR originated in a woman aged 50 to 60 who had recovered from COVID-19. V usage is TRBV19 and J usage is TRBJ1-1, with a weak D call TRBD1 (6 bases). The CDR3, as DNA: TGTGCCAGTAGCCCGTTTTTTTCAGGGGCGACTGAAGCTTTCTTT. Protein sequence: CASSPFFSGATEAFF.